This entry is about one TCR beta chain. Its antigen remains undetermined. Per-base qualities were not stored, and no clone one base away is much larger. The germline V gene supplies CDR1 MNHEY and CDR2 SVGAGI. V trim: 6 bases; J trim: 0 bases; unmatched bases: 3. Spanning cysteine to phenylalanine, the CDR3 consists of 15 amino acids. Only the CDR3 region is kept as DNA, spanning 45 bases read in frame from base 1. The data belong to a study of control samples from healthy donors and cancer patients (dated by TCRdb to between 2020 and 2021). The library was generated by the immunoSEQ multiplex PCR assay. The table comes from immuneACCESS by way of TCRdb, which keeps in-frame sequences with V and J called. Part of the clones is missing from these tables; in studies checked, under half for an unresolved V gene and the rest for unknown reasons. The sample yields approximately 97,000 clones; 70% to 90% were counted once. Around 20% of the sample rests with the top ten.

Sequenced input: blood. The sequence links TRBV6-5 to TRBJ1-5; 9 central bases correspond to TRBD1. This sequence was found in a man under 40 in good health. The nucleotide sequence is given as TGTGCCAGCAGGAGGACAGGGGATAGCAATCAGCCCCAGCATTTT. Its coded protein is CASRRTGDSNQPQHF.